This entry lists 17 T cell receptor beta chains sequenced from one sample in a study of cytomegalovirus exposure and HLA in healthy donors. The PCR ran on 60 Vbeta and 13 Jbeta primers. Using immunoSEQ multiplex PCR, the repertoire was profiled, and TCRdb retains in-frame clones only, with some absent. Of about 54,000 clones in the sample, less than 85% were seen once. The sequencing input was PBMCs. Every receptor here comes from a woman aged 18-29 years in good health and CMV-seronegative.

CDR3 region: CASSFGQGSYGAFF. The CDR3 coding sequence is TGTGCCAGCAGCTTCGGGCAGGGGAGTTACGGAGCTTTCTTT. The rearrangement joins TRBV5-6 to TRBJ1-1; tentatively, D is TRBD1 (6 bases). V was shortened by 2 bases and J by 10 bases, with 18 bases between the two germline ends. Per germline, CDR1 SGHDT and CDR2 YYEEEE. The CDR3 extends over 14 amino acids.

The gene calls are TRBV2 and TRBJ2-3; 7 bases line up with TRBD1. V shed 4 bases and J 0 bases; nucleotides not matched to a gene: 4. CDR3 size: 15 residues. CDR1 and CDR2 (germline): SNHLY, FYNNEI. The CDR3 sequence is CASSGTGSSTDTQYF. DNA for the CDR3: TGTGCCAGCAGTGGGACAGGATCTAGCACAGATACGCAGTATTTT. Drawing the rest from reference TRBV2 and TRBJ2-3, the complete variable domain is EPEVTQTPSHQVTQMGQEVILRCVPISNHLYFYWYRQILGQKVEFLVSFYNNEISEKSEIFDDQFSVERPDGSNFTLKIRSTKLEDSAMYFCASSGTGSSTDTQYFGPGTRLTVL.

The chain recombines TRBV28 with TRBJ2-7; 11 positions agree with TRBD1. J gave up 5 bases and V 6 bases, and 6 bases lay outside the gene matches. The CDR3 contains 14 residues. The germline V gene has CDR1 MDHEN and CDR2 SYDVKM. CDR3 in amino acids: CASSRTGGINEQYF. CDR3 nucleotide sequence: TGTGCCAGCAGCAGGACAGGGGGCATCAACGAGCAGTACTTC.

This clone was counted only a few times. One end of the junction is discordant with germline, which a read error may explain. The rearrangement uses TRBV20-1 and TRBJ2-4; tentative D call: TRBD2 (6 bases). Germline V lookup: CDR1 DFQATT, CDR2 SNEGSKA (reference sequence). This CDR3 is built from 11 residues. CDR3 loop: CGTGTKNSQYF. Written as DNA, the CDR3 is TGCGGGACTGGCACTAAAAACAGTCAGTACTTC.

The chain carries TRBV28 and TRBJ2-7; perhaps TRBD1 as D (6 bases). This CDR3 contains 12 residues. Trimming left V 10 bases short and J 4 bases short, with 14 bases between. Germline V lookup: CDR1 MDHEN, CDR2 SYDVKM. CDR3 nucleotide sequence: TGTGCCACCAGCCCAGGGGCATACGAGCAGTACTTC. This sequence encodes CATSPGAYEQYF. The whole variable domain, remainder taken from reference TRBV28 and TRBJ2-7, is DVKVTQSSRYLVKRTGEKVFLECVQDMDHENMFWYRQDPGLGLRLIYFSYDVKMKEKGDIPEGYSVSREKKERFSLILESASTNQTSMYLCATSPGAYEQYFGPGTRLTVT.

The V call is TRBV5-4, the J call TRBJ2-1; maybe TRBD2 (5 bases). The length of the CDR3 is 16 residues. Germline V CDR1 and CDR2: SGHNT, YYREEE (reference sequence). Between the trimmed V and J ends, which lost 5 bases and 3 bases, there was a span of 18 bases. CDR3 loop: CASSSPPSGGYNEQFF. In DNA form, the CDR3 reads TGTGCCAGCAGTTCGCCCCCCAGCGGAGGCTACAATGAGCAGTTCTTC.

The chain employs TRBV27 and TRBJ2-1; 10 bases are shared with TRBD2. The CDR3 consists of 14 residues. Germline V gene sequence: CDR1 MNHEY, CDR2 SMNVEV (reference sequence). Trimming at V came to 7 bases and at J to 8 bases, leaving 8 bases not matched to a gene. The CDR3 DNA reads TGTGCCAGCACCACAGCGGGAGGGGTGCATGAGCAGTTCTTC. Translating it yields CASTTAGGVHEQFF.

V gene TRBV7-7 combines with J gene TRBJ2-3; 11 bases map to TRBD2. Germline CDR1 SSHAT, CDR2 FNYEAQ (reference sequence). V lost 5 bases and J lost 6; bases outside the gene matches: 7. This CDR3 has 15 residues. This CDR3 reads CASSLTSGSGDTQYF. The CDR3 coding sequence is TGTGCCAGCAGCCTAACTAGCGGGAGTGGGGATACGCAGTATTTT.

The rearrangement uses TRBV5-8 and TRBJ2-1; 9 nucleotides align to TRBD1. CDR1 and CDR2 (germline): SGHTS, YDEGEE. J was trimmed by 4 bases and V by 0 bases; bases with no gene match: 2. The CDR3 is 15 residues long. The CDR3 loop is CASSLGGTGYNEQFF. The CDR3 region has the DNA TGTGCCAGCAGCTTGGGTGGGACAGGGTACAATGAGCAGTTCTTC.

The V gene is TRBV7-2, the J gene TRBJ1-5; tentatively, D is TRBD1 (6 bases). V lost 7 bases, J lost 4 bases, and 11 bases lay in between. The CDR3 is made up of 13 amino acids. The V gene's germline CDR1 is SGHTA and CDR2 FQGNSA. DNA of the CDR3: TGTGCCAGCAACGGGGGGCTGAATCAGCCCCAGCATTTT. Encoded protein: CASNGGLNQPQHF.

The J gene is TRBJ1-1, the V gene TRBV23-1; D not resolved. TRBV23-1 is an ORF, and what it does is uncertain. The ends were cut back, 7 bases at V and 0 bases at J, with 12 bases in the middle. The CDR3 consists of 14 residues. CDR3 region: CASIPGEMNTEAFF. The CDR3 nucleotides read TGCGCCAGCATCCCTGGGGAGATGAACACTGAAGCTTTCTTT.

The chain couples TRBV5-1 to TRBJ2-5; the match to TRBD2 covers 12 bases. This CDR3 is built from 16 residues. CDR1 is SGHRS, CDR2 YFSETQ, per germline. V was pared by 1 base and J by 5 bases, with 6 bases of the junction left unmatched. The CDR3 coding sequence is TGCGCCAGCAGCTTGTCTAGCGGGAGGGCCGGGGAGACCCAGTACTTC. This encodes CASSLSSGRAGETQYF.

The CDR3: CASSVASRGGHQPQHF. Here the CDR3 DNA reads TGTGCCAGCAGCGTAGCTAGTAGGGGGGGCCATCAGCCCCAGCATTTT. This rearrangement joins TRBV9 to TRBJ1-5, with a tentative D call TRBD1 (6 bases). Trimming pared 0 bases from V and 5 bases from J, leaving 15 bases between. CDR3 length: 16 amino acids. Per the germline V gene, CDR1 is SGDLS and CDR2 is YYNGEE.

The CDR3 region is CASSLGLASPNEQFF. The DNA for the CDR3 is TGTGCCAGCAGCTTAGGGCTAGCCTCTCCCAATGAGCAGTTCTTC. The chain recombines TRBV7-2 with TRBJ2-1; tentatively, D is TRBD2 (5 bases). Germline lookup yields CDR1 SGHTA and CDR2 FQGNSA. V gave up 1 base and J gave up 6 bases, with 13 bases separating them. The CDR3 length is 15 residues. Drawing the rest from reference TRBV7-2 and TRBJ2-1, the complete variable domain is GAGVSQSPSNKVTEKGKDVELRCDPISGHTALYWYRQSLGQGLEFLIYFQGNSAPDKSGLPSDRFSAERTGGSVSTLTIQRTQQEDSAVYLCASSLGLASPNEQFFGPGTRLTVL.

The chain combines TRBV7-3 with TRBJ2-2; no reliable D call. CDR1 and CDR2 (germline): SGHTA, FQGTGA. This CDR3 has 15 residues. Trimming removed 1 base from V and 2 bases from J, with 8 bases in between. As DNA, the CDR3 is TGTGCCAGCAGCTTAAACCCTAGTAACACCGGGGAGCTGTTTTTT. Translating gives CASSLNPSNTGELFF.

This clone was seen a handful of times. Other DNA variants within this sample encode the same CDR3. The chain links TRBV18 to TRBJ1-1; 9 bases line up with TRBD1. Germline V gene data show CDR1 as KGHSH and CDR2 as LQKENI. CDR3 length: 15 residues. V gave up 3 bases and J gave up 0 bases; unmatched junction bases: 2. CDR3 protein: CASSPGQGMNTEAFF. CDR3 bases: TGTGCCAGCTCACCGGGACAGGGCATGAACACTGAAGCTTTCTTT.

Regarding this clone: Germline and junction disagree at one end, which may indicate a read error. V usage is TRBV7-6 and J usage is TRBJ2-6; D may be TRBD1 (5 bases). This CDR3 comprises 16 residues. The germline CDR1 and CDR2 sequences are SGHVS and FNYEAQ. The CDR3, as DNA: TGTGCCAGCAGCCCAAGCATGATCTCTGGGGCCAACGGCCTGACTTTC. It yields the protein CASSPSMISGANGLTF.